The T cell receptor (beta chain) described here comes from a study of blood T cell repertoires in COVID-19. On the study more broadly: PBMCs, B-cell-depleted T cells, or T cells were the source of the cDNA or gDNA that made up the material.

Exposed enrollees had met someone with a PCR-confirmed or clinician-diagnosed COVID-19 case at some point within the 2 weeks before study entry. Some clones are missing from TCRdb's copy, which holds only in-frame ones; the method was immunoSEQ multiplex PCR. The sample yields some 320,000 clones, roughly 90% seen once. The CDR3 has 14 amino acids. Germline V gene lookup returns CDR1 DFQATT and CDR2 SNEGSKA (reference sequence). V lost 3 bases and J 4 bases, leaving 13 bases between the germline ends. This chain uses TRBV20-1 with TRBJ2-1; maybe TRBD2 (7 bases). The clonotype was recovered from a woman aged 25-40 years who had been exposed to COVID-19. The sample taken for sequencing was PBMCs or T cells enriched from blood (not recorded which). CDR3 residues: CSASWGGPYNEQFF. The CDR3 nucleotides are TGCAGTGCTAGTTGGGGGGGGCCTTACAATGAGCAGTTCTTC.